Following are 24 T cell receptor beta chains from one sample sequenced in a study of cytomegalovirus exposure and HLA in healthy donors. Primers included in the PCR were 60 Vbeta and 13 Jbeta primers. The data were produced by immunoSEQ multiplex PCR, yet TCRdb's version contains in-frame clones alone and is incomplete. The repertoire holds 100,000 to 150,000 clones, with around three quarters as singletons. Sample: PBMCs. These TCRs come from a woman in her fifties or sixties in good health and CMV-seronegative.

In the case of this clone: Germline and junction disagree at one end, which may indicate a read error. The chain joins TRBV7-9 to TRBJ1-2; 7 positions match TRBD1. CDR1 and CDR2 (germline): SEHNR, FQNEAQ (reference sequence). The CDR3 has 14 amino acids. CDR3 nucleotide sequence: TGTTCCAGCAGCTTAGGGGGCTCGGGGGATGGCTACACCTTC. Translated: CSSSLGGSGDGYTF.

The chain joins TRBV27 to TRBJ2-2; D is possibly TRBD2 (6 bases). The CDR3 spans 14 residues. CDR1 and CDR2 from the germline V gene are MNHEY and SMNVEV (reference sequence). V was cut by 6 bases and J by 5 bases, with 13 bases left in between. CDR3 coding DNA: TGTGCCAGCAGGACTGGGCGGGGTACCGGGGAGCTGTTTTTT. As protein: CASRTGRGTGELFF.

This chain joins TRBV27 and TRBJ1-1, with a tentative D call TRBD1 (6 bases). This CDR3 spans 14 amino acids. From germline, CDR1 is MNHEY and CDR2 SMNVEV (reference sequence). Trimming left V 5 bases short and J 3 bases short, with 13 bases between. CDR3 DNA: TGTGCCAGCAGTCCCTGGGCAGGGGACACTGAAGCTTTCTTT. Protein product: CASSPWAGDTEAFF.

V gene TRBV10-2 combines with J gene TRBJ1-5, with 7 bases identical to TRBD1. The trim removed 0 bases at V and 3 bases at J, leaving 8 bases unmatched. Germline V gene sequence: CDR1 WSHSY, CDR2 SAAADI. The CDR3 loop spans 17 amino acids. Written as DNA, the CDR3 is TGCGCCAGCAGTGAGTCCAGAGGGACAGCCTCCAATCAGCCCCAGCATTTT. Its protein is CASSESRGTASNQPQHF.

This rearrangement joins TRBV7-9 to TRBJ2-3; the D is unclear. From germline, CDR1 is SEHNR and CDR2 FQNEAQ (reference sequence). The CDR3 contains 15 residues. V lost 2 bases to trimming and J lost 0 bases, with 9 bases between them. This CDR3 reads CASSLNPGSTDTQYF. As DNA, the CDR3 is TGTGCCAGCAGCTTAAATCCAGGAAGCACAGATACGCAGTATTTT.

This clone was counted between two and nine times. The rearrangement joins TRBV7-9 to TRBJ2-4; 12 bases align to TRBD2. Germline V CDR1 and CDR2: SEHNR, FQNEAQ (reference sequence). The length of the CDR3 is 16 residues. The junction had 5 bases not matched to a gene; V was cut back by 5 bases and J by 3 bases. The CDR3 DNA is TGTGCCAGCAGCCCCCGACTAGCGGGAGTCAAAAACATTCAGTACTTC. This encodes CASSPRLAGVKNIQYF.

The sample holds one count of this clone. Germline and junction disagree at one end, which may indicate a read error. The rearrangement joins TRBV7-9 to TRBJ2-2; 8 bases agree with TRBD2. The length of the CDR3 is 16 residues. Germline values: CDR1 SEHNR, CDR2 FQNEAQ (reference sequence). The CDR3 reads CSSSLGLAGNTGELFF. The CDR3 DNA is TGTTCCAGCAGCTTAGGCCTAGCGGGGAACACCGGGGAGCTGTTTTTT.

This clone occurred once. DNA of the CDR3: TGTGCCAGCAGCCCAACTCAGGGGGCTACTAGGGATGGCTACACCTTC. Encoded protein: CASSPTQGATRDGYTF. V gene TRBV7-9 combines with J gene TRBJ1-2; TRBD1 matches at 8 bases. Germline CDR1 SEHNR, CDR2 FQNEAQ (reference sequence). The CDR3 spans 16 residues. Germline trimming cut 5 bases from V and 6 bases from J; bases unmatched to any gene: 14.

CDR3 sequence reads: CASRQYSSGANVLTF. As DNA, the CDR3 is TGTGCCAGCAGACAATACAGCTCTGGGGCCAACGTCCTGACTTTC. This sequence joins TRBV28 and TRBJ2-6; D gene ambiguous. The CDR3 consists of 15 residues. V dropped 6 bases and J dropped 0 bases, with 9 bases sitting between them. From germline, CDR1 is MDHEN and CDR2 SYDVKM.

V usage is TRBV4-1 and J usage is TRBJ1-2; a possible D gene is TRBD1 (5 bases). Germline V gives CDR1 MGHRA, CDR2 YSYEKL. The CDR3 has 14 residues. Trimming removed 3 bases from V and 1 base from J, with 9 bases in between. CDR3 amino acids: CASSHIRDNYGYTF. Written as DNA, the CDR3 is TGCGCCAGCAGCCATATCAGGGATAACTATGGCTACACCTTC.

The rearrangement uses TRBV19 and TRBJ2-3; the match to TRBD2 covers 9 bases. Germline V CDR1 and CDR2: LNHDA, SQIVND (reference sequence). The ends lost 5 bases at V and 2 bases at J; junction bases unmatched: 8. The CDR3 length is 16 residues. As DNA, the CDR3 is TGTGCCAGTAGTCTGGGTCTAGCGGGGTTCACAGATACGCAGTATTTT. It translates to CASSLGLAGFTDTQYF.

For the CDR3, the DNA is TGCGCCAGCAGCCAAGCCTTGATGGGGGGAGTGGATACGCAGTATTTT. The encoded protein is CASSQALMGGVDTQYF. The V gene is TRBV4-3, the J gene TRBJ2-3, with a tentative D call TRBD2 (6 bases). With 1 base removed from V and 6 bases from J, the gap between germline ends came to 17 bases. The CDR3 contains 16 residues. In germline, CDR1 is LGHNA, CDR2 YSLEER.

The DNA of the CDR3 is TGTGCCAGCTCACCCCCCGGAGAGTTGAACGGAAACACCATATATTTT. It specifies CASSPPGELNGNTIYF. This rearrangement joins TRBV18 to TRBJ1-3; D ambiguous. V dropped 3 bases and J dropped 4 bases, with 16 bases sitting between them. The CDR3 has 16 amino acids. CDR1 KGHSH and CDR2 LQKENI come from the germline V gene. Using reference TRBV18 and TRBJ1-3 for the parts outside the CDR3, the full variable domain is NAGVMQNPRHLVRRRGQEARLRCSPMKGHSHVYWYRQLPEEGLKFMVYLQKENIIDESGMPKERFSAEFPKEGPSILRIQQVVRGDSAAYFCASSPPGELNGNTIYFGEGSWLTVV.

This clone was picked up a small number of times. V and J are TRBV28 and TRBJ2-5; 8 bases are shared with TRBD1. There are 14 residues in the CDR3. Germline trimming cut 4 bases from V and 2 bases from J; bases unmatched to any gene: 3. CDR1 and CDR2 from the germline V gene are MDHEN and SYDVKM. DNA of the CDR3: TGTGCCAGCAGTTGGACAGGGATTCAAGAGACCCAGTACTTC. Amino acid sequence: CASSWTGIQETQYF.

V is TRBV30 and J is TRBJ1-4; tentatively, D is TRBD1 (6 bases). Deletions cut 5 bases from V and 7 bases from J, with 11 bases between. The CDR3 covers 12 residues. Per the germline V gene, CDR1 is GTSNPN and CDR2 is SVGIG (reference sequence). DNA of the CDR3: TGTGCCTGGGGAGGACAGATTGAAAAACTGTTTTTT. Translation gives CAWGGQIEKLFF. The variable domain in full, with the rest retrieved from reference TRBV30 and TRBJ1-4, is SQTIHQWPATLVQPVGSPLSLECTVEGTSNPNLYWYRQAAGRGLQLLFYSVGIGQISSEVPQNLSASRPQDRQFILSSKKLLLSDSGFYLCAWGGQIEKLFFGSGTQLSVL.

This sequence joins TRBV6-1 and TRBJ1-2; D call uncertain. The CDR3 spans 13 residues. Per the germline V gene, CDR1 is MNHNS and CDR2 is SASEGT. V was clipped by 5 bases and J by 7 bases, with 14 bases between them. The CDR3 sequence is CASSYAQNGGYTF. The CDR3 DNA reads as TGTGCCAGCAGTTATGCCCAGAATGGTGGCTACACCTTC.

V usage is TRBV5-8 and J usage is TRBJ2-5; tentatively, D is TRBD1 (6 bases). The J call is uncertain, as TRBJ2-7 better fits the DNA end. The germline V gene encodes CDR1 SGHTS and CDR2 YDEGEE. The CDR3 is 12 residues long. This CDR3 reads CASITQGYEQYF. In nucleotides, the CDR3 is TGTGCCAGCATTACACAGGGCTACGAGCAGTACTTC.

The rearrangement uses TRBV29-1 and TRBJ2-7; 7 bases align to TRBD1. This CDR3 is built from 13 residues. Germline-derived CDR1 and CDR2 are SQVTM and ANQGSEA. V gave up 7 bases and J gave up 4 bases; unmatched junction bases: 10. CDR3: CSGLRQGGYEQYF. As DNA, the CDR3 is TGCAGCGGCCTGAGACAGGGTGGTTACGAGCAGTACTTC.

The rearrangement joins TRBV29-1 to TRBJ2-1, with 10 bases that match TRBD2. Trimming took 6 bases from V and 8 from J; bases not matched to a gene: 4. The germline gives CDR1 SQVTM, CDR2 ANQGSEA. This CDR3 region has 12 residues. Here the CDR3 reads CSVSSGSYEQFF. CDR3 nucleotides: TGCAGCGTCTCTAGCGGGAGTTATGAGCAGTTCTTC.

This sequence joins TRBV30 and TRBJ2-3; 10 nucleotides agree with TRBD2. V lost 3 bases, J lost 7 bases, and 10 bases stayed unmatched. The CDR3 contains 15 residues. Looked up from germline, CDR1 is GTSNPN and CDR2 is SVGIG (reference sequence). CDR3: CAWSRLAGERNTQYF. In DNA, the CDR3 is TGTGCCTGGAGCCGCCTAGCGGGAGAAAGGAATACGCAGTATTTT.

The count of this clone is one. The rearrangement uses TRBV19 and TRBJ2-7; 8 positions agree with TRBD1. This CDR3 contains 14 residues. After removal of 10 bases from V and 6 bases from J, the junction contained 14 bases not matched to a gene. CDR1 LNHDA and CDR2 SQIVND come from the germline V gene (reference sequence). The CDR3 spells CATASDRDGSEQYF. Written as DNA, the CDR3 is TGTGCCACCGCATCGGACAGGGATGGTTCCGAGCAGTACTTC.

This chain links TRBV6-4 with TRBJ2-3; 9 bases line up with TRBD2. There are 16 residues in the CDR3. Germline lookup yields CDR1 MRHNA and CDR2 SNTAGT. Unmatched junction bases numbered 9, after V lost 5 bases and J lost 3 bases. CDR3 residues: CASSLEAGGGTDTQYF. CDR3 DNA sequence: TGTGCCAGCAGTCTCGAAGCGGGAGGCGGTACAGATACGCAGTATTTT.

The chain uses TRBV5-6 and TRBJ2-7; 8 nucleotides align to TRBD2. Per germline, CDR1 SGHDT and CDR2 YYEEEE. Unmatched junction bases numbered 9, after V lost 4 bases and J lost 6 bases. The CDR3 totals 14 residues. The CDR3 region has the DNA TGTGCCAGCAGCCCGGGTAGCGGGACTGGCGAGCAGTACTTC. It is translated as CASSPGSGTGEQYF.

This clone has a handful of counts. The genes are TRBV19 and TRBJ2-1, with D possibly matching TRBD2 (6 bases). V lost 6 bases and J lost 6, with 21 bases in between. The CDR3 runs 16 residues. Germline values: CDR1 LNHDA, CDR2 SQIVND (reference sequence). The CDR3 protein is CASSPEGSGPFNEQFF. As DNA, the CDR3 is TGTGCCAGTAGCCCGGAGGGTAGCGGTCCATTCAATGAGCAGTTCTTC.